These 32 T cell receptor beta chains share one sample of origin, sequenced in a study of shared clonotypes between healthy human individuals. Profiling relied on immunoSEQ multiplex PCR, and the TCRdb table lists in-frame clones only, not all of them. The top ten clones hold approximately 0.38% of a sample with 1,400,000 or so clones, 97% to 99% of them seen once. The sample taken for sequencing was naive CD4+ T cells sorted from blood. Documented subset: CD45RA+ positively selected. Source of these receptors: a man aged 25 to 40 in good health.

The rearrangement joins TRBV25-1 to TRBJ1-1; D gene unclear. Trimming removed 5 bases at V and 7 bases at J, with 8 bases between. There are 11 residues in the CDR3. CDR1 is MGHDK and CDR2 is SYGVNS in the germline V gene. The CDR3 DNA reads as TGTGCCAGCAGTCTGGGATATGAAGCTTTCTTT. It codes for CASSLGYEAFF.

The chain recombines TRBV29-1 with TRBJ2-5, with 10 bases identical to TRBD2. Germline values: CDR1 SQVTM, CDR2 ANQGSEA. The J segment lost 5 bases and the V segment lost 5 bases, leaving 5 bases of the junction unmatched. The CDR3 extends over 13 amino acids. The CDR3 region is CSVNFSGRETQYF. In nucleotides, the CDR3 is TGCAGCGTTAATTTTAGCGGGAGGGAGACCCAGTACTTC. Using reference TRBV29-1 and TRBJ2-5 for the parts outside the CDR3, the full variable domain is SAVISQKPSRDICQRGTSLTIQCQVDSQVTMMFWYRQQPGQSLTLIATANQGSEATYESGFVIDKFPISRPNLTFSTLTVSNMSPEDSSIYLCSVNFSGRETQYFGPGTRLLVL.

Here the CDR3 reads CASSIDRVQPQHF. In DNA form, the CDR3 reads TGTGCCAGTAGTATAGATCGGGTCCAGCCCCAGCATTTT. This sequence joins TRBV19 and TRBJ1-5; the D is unclear. Germline lookup yields CDR1 LNHDA and CDR2 SQIVND (reference sequence). The CDR3 totals 13 residues. Trimming removed 0 bases at V and 7 bases at J, with 7 bases between.

The chain joins TRBV28 to TRBJ2-1, with 10 bases lining up with TRBD2. The V segment lost 6 bases and the J segment 1 base; nucleotides outside the gene matches: 3. The germline CDR1 and CDR2 sequences are MDHEN and SYDVKM. The CDR3 length is 15 residues. The CDR3 sequence is CASRWTSGSYNEQFF. The CDR3, as DNA: TGTGCCAGCAGGTGGACTAGCGGATCCTACAATGAGCAGTTCTTC.

The gene calls are TRBV7-3 and TRBJ2-2, with D perhaps matching TRBD2 (5 bases). The length of the CDR3 is 12 residues. Between the trimmed V and J ends, which lost 6 bases and 5 bases, there was a span of 7 bases. CDR1 is SGHTA and CDR2 is FQGTGA in the germline V gene. The CDR3 nucleotides read TGTGCCAGCAGAGAGGGTACCGGGGAGCTGTTTTTT. It encodes CASREGTGELFF.

The rearrangement links TRBV27 to TRBJ2-7, with TRBD1 matching over 7 bases. Germline values: CDR1 MNHEY, CDR2 SMNVEV (reference sequence). This CDR3 comprises 16 residues. The trim removed 0 bases at V and 3 bases at J, leaving 8 bases unmatched. The CDR3 nucleotides are TGTGCCAGCAGTTTATCGCGGCAGGGGGTACACTACGAGCAGTACTTC. Protein product: CASSLSRQGVHYEQYF.

The sample holds one count of this clone. The chain carries TRBV7-2 and TRBJ2-7, with TRBD2 as a possible D gene (6 bases). This CDR3 spans 16 amino acids. Per germline, CDR1 SGHTA and CDR2 FQGNSA. The V end lost 2 bases, the J end lost 0 bases, and 14 bases lay between the germline ends. CDR3 bases: TGTGCCAGCAGCTTATATTCGGGGCGGGACTCCTACGAGCAGTACTTC. Translation gives CASSLYSGRDSYEQYF.

The chain joins TRBV2 to TRBJ2-1; 10 nucleotides agree with TRBD2. The CDR3 sequence is 15 residues long. Germline V gene data show CDR1 as SNHLY and CDR2 as FYNNEI. After removal of 4 bases from V and 3 bases from J, the junction contained 3 bases not matched to a gene. CDR3 in DNA: TGTGCCAGCAGTGGACTAGCGGGTAGCTACAATGAGCAGTTCTTC. It translates to CASSGLAGSYNEQFF.

The chain has TRBV21-1 and TRBJ1-1; the table's D call, TRBD1, was not checked against the DNA. TRBV21-1 is described as a pseudogene. The CDR3 is 16 amino acids. Here the CDR3 reads CASTPGDREKISEAFF. The CDR3 DNA follows: TGTGCCAGCACCCCCGGGGACAGGGAGAAAATCAGTGAAGCTTTCTTT.

The V and J genes are TRBV5-5 and TRBJ1-1; D uncertain. V was clipped by 0 bases and J by 0 bases, with 9 bases between them. The CDR3 extends over 15 amino acids. CDR1 and CDR2 (germline): SGHKS, YYEKEE (reference sequence). The CDR3 coding sequence is TGTGCCAGCAGCTTGGATCCAGCCTTGAACACTGAAGCTTTCTTT. Translating it yields CASSLDPALNTEAFF. Together with reference TRBV5-5 and TRBJ1-1, the CDR3 gives the full variable domain: DAGVTQSPTHLIKTRGQQVTLRCSPISGHKSVSWYQQVLGQGPQFIFQYYEKEERGRGNFPDRFSARQFPNYSSELNVNALLLGDSALYLCASSLDPALNTEAFFGQGTRLTVV.

This sequence joins TRBV28 and TRBJ1-1; D is uncertain. CDR3 size: 12 residues. Trimming took off 11 bases at V and 4 bases at J, with 14 bases between the two ends. Per germline, CDR1 MDHEN and CDR2 SYDVKM. In DNA, the CDR3 is TGTGCCTCCAGGATCGTGGGCACTGAAGCTTTCTTT. Protein product: CASRIVGTEAFF.

The chain has TRBV28 and TRBJ2-3; weak D call: TRBD1 (5 bases). Germline CDR1 and CDR2: MDHEN and SYDVKM. This CDR3 has 13 residues. V lost 3 bases to trimming and J lost 4 bases, with 8 bases between them. The DNA of the CDR3 is TGTGCCAGCAGTTTGGACATGGCAGATACGCAGTATTTT. This translates into CASSLDMADTQYF.

The rearrangement joins TRBV9 to TRBJ2-7; 7 nucleotides line up with TRBD2. The CDR3 is made up of 16 amino acids. In germline, CDR1 is SGDLS, CDR2 YYNGEE. V dropped 3 bases and J dropped 2; count of bases not matched to a gene: 11. DNA for the CDR3: TGTGCCAGCAGCGGATCGGGAGCGGGAACCCCCTACGAGCAGTACTTC. Amino acid sequence: CASSGSGAGTPYEQYF.

The chain recombines TRBV5-6 with TRBJ2-1, with TRBD2 matching over 8 bases. V was pared by 4 bases and J by 10 bases, with 16 bases of the junction left unmatched. Germline CDR1 and CDR2: SGHDT and YYEEEE. The CDR3 is 16 amino acids. The CDR3 region is CASSDLLSGGPGEQFF. CDR3 DNA sequence: TGTGCCAGCAGCGATCTGTTATCGGGAGGGCCGGGCGAGCAGTTCTTC.

The V gene is TRBV7-8, the J gene TRBJ1-2; D possibly corresponds to TRBD1 (6 bases). This CDR3 contains 15 residues. Germline V gives CDR1 SGHVS, CDR2 FQNEAQ. Trimming left V 1 base short and J 6 bases short, with 15 bases between. The CDR3 coding sequence is TGTGCCAGCAGCTTAGTTCAACAGGGTGCGGATGGCTACACCTTC. This encodes CASSLVQQGADGYTF.

The genes are TRBV18 and TRBJ1-4; TRBD1 might be the D (5 bases). V was clipped by 3 bases and J by 8 bases, with 16 bases between them. Germline V CDR1 and CDR2: KGHSH, LQKENI. The length of the CDR3 is 15 residues. The CDR3 is CASSPAGLVREKLFF. CDR3 nucleotide sequence: TGTGCCAGCTCACCGGCAGGGCTGGTGAGAGAAAAACTGTTTTTT.

This clone appeared a single time. This chain's CDR3 is CASSLRASGTGELFF. In nucleotides, the CDR3 is TGTGCCAGCAGCTTAAGGGCCTCGGGCACCGGGGAGCTGTTTTTT. The chain uses TRBV7-6 and TRBJ2-2; D uncertain. Germline lookup yields CDR1 SGHVS and CDR2 FNYEAQ. V was trimmed by 2 bases and J by 4 bases, leaving 11 bases between them. The CDR3 has 15 residues. Based on the CDR3 plus reference TRBV7-6 and TRBJ2-2, the full variable domain is GAGVSQSPRYKVTKRGQDVALRCDPISGHVSLYWYRQALGQGPEFLTYFNYEAQQDKSGLPNDRFSAERPEGSISTLTIQRTEQRDSAMYRCASSLRASGTGELFFGEGSRLTVL.

V and J are TRBV28 and TRBJ1-4; weak D call: TRBD1 (5 bases). Trimming pared 6 bases from V and 8 bases from J, leaving 13 bases between. The CDR3 consists of 13 residues. Per the germline V gene, CDR1 is MDHEN and CDR2 is SYDVKM. CDR3 residues: CASSETVQEKLFF. DNA of the CDR3: TGTGCCAGCAGCGAGACAGTACAGGAAAAACTGTTTTTT.

The chain couples TRBV6-5 to TRBJ2-7; perhaps D is TRBD1 or TRBD2 (5 bases each). Trimming shortened V by 6 bases and J by 2 bases, and 14 bases separated the two germline ends. Per germline, CDR1 MNHEY and CDR2 SVGAGI. The CDR3 has 14 residues. As DNA, the CDR3 is TGTGCCAGCAGACTTAGGGACCATACCTACGAGCAGTACTTC. Translating it yields CASRLRDHTYEQYF.

The genes are TRBV27 and TRBJ2-5; TRBD2 matches 12 bases. In germline, CDR1 is MNHEY, CDR2 SMNVEV (reference sequence). V dropped 6 bases and J dropped 5; count of bases not matched to a gene: 10. This CDR3 region has 16 residues. Written as DNA, the CDR3 is TGTGCCAGCAGACCCACACTAGCGGGAGGTGGGGAGACCCAGTACTTC. Translated: CASRPTLAGGGETQYF.

The chain joins TRBV4-2 to TRBJ2-3; D might be TRBD1 or TRBD2, each matching 5 bases. The CDR3 loop spans 19 amino acids. The V and J ends lost 3 bases and 3 bases respectively, with 25 bases between them. Germline values: CDR1 LGHNA, CDR2 YNFKEQ. In nucleotides, the CDR3 is TGTGCCAGCAGCCAGGATCGGGGATTACTGGGGCTCGCGACAGATACGCAGTATTTT. Translated: CASSQDRGLLGLATDTQYF.

CDR3 sequence reads: CAISTGGRADTQYF. The CDR3 DNA reads as TGTGCCATCAGTACGGGAGGGAGGGCAGATACGCAGTATTTT. This chain joins TRBV10-3 and TRBJ2-3, with 8 bases identical to TRBD2. V dropped 5 bases and J dropped 4; count of bases not matched to a gene: 5. Germline CDR1 and CDR2: ENHRY and SYGVKD. The CDR3 has 14 residues.

The chain carries TRBV30 and TRBJ1-2; possibly TRBD1 for D (5 bases). V lost 6 bases, J lost 4 bases, and 12 bases lay in between. This CDR3 region has 12 residues. Per the germline V gene, CDR1 is GTSNPN and CDR2 is SVGIG (reference sequence). CDR3 bases: TGTGCCTGTGGACACAAGTCCTATGGCTACACCTTC. This encodes CACGHKSYGYTF.

The count of this clone is one. The V gene is TRBV10-3, the J gene TRBJ2-1; TRBD1 matches at 8 bases. J gave up 3 bases and V 4 bases, and 5 bases lay outside the gene matches. The germline V gene encodes CDR1 ENHRY and CDR2 SYGVKD. CDR3 length equals 15 residues. CDR3 residues: CAISATGGGYNEQFF. CDR3 in DNA: TGTGCCATCAGTGCAACAGGGGGTGGCTACAATGAGCAGTTCTTC.

The rearrangement joins TRBV15 to TRBJ2-6; 11 bases match TRBD1. Trimming at V came to 2 bases and at J to 0 bases, leaving 9 bases not matched to a gene. Per the germline V gene, CDR1 is LNHNV and CDR2 is YYDKDF (reference sequence). The CDR3 sequence is 20 residues long. The CDR3 is CATSRSTPGQGVSGANVLTF. CDR3 nucleotides: TGTGCCACCAGCAGAAGCACCCCGGGACAGGGGGTCTCTGGGGCCAACGTCCTGACTTTC.

On this clone itself: Other DNA sequences in this specimen translate into the identical CDR3. J is TRBJ2-6 and V is TRBV11-2, with D possibly matching TRBD2 (5 bases). The germline V gene encodes CDR1 SGHAT and CDR2 FQNNGV. This CDR3 comprises 14 residues. Trimming shortened V by 3 bases and J by 2 bases, and 5 bases separated the two germline ends. The CDR3: CASSFSAGANVLTF. The CDR3 coding sequence is TGTGCCAGCAGCTTTAGCGCTGGGGCCAACGTCCTGACTTTC.

The chain employs TRBV7-6 and TRBJ2-7, with TRBD2 as a possible D gene (6 bases). CDR3 length: 17 residues. The V gene lost 5 bases and the J gene lost 2 bases, with 22 bases spanning the gap. From germline, CDR1 is SGHVS and CDR2 FNYEAQ. CDR3 region: CASSPGREPSIPYEQYF. The CDR3 DNA reads as TGTGCCAGCAGCCCCGGCCGGGAGCCCTCGATTCCCTACGAGCAGTACTTC.

The CDR3: CAWSAGLAGSQYF. CDR3 bases: TGTGCCTGGAGTGCCGGACTAGCGGGATCCCAGTACTTC. The rearrangement joins TRBV30 to TRBJ2-7, with 12 bases fitting TRBD2. CDR1 is GTSNPN, CDR2 SVGIG, per germline (reference sequence). Trimming removed 1 base from V and 10 bases from J; junction bases left unmatched: 5. CDR3 length: 13 amino acids.

The CDR3 reads CASSLRDTGELFF. CDR3 DNA: TGTGCCAGCAGCTTAAGGGACACCGGGGAGCTGTTTTTT. The J gene is TRBJ2-2, the V gene TRBV7-6; D unresolved. Trimming removed 2 bases at V and 3 bases at J, with 4 bases between. CDR3 length: 13 amino acids. CDR1 and CDR2 from the germline V gene are SGHVS and FNYEAQ.

The V and J genes are TRBV7-9 and TRBJ2-2, with TRBD2 matching 7 bases. V was pared by 1 base and J by 3 bases, with 8 bases of the junction left unmatched. The germline CDR1 and CDR2 sequences are SEHNR and FQNEAQ (reference sequence). The CDR3 extends over 17 amino acids. DNA for the CDR3: TGTGCCAGCAGCTTAGGGTTAACTAGCGACGACACCGGGGAGCTGTTTTTT. It encodes CASSLGLTSDDTGELFF.

The chain couples TRBV28 to TRBJ2-7, with D unclear. The CDR3 totals 13 residues. Germline V CDR1 and CDR2: MDHEN, SYDVKM. The V gene lost 10 bases and the J gene lost 0 bases, with 13 bases spanning the gap. CDR3: CAIQYSSSYEQYF. DNA for the CDR3: TGTGCCATCCAATACTCGAGCTCCTACGAGCAGTACTTC.

This clone occurred once. The V call is TRBV10-3, the J call TRBJ2-7; TRBD2 is a possible D gene (6 bases). The germline CDR1 and CDR2 sequences are ENHRY and SYGVKD. The ends were cut back, 3 bases at V and 2 bases at J, with 14 bases in the middle. The CDR3 is 15 residues long. CDR3 sequence reads: CAISEWGELAYEQYF. The CDR3 DNA follows: TGTGCCATCAGTGAATGGGGGGAGTTGGCCTACGAGCAGTACTTC.